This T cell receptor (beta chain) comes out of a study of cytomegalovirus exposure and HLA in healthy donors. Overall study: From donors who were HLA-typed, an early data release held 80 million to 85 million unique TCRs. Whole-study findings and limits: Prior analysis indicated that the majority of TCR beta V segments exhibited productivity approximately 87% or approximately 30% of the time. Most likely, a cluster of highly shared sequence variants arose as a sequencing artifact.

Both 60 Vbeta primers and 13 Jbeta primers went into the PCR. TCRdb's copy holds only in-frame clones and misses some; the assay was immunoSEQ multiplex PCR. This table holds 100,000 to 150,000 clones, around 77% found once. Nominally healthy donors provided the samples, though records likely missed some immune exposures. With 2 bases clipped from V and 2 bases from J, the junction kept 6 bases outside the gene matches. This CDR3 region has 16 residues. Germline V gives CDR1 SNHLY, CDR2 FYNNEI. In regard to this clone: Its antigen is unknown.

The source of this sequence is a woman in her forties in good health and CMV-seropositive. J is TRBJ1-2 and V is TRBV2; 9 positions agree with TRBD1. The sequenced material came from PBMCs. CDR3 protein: CASSEPPGTGNYGYTF. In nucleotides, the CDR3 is TGTGCCAGCAGTGAACCCCCTGGGACAGGGAACTATGGCTACACCTTC.